This is a list of T cell receptor beta chains from one sample in a study of OX40 agonist ivuxolimab in advanced cancers. Clones were sequenced by immunoSEQ multiplex PCR, and TCRdb holds only the in-frame ones, with some missing. Among fewer than 60,000 clones listed, 75% to 90% were seen once. The starting material was CD4+ or CD8+ T cells sorted from blood, obtained in a trial of the OX40 agonist ivuxolimab. These receptors were taken from an adult with an advanced solid tumor such as melanoma, head and neck, liver or kidney cancer. CDR3s include the opening cysteine and the closing phenylalanine or tryptophan. A D gene is named only where the DNA matches it firmly. Expanded clones are given a class, and other clones once, few, many or no size at all.

CASSLEGQAGGYTF | TRBJ1-2 | TRBV7-2 | - | TRBD1
CATGQGPNTGELFF | TRBJ2-2 | TRBV25-1 | once | -
CASSYDYGYTF | TRBJ1-2 | TRBV6-1 | - | -
CASSLRGQGNEQFF | TRBJ2-1 | TRBV5-1 | - | TRBD1
CASSLPREGAITGELFF | TRBJ2-2 | TRBV5-8 | - | -
CASSLGQGSLSGANVLTF | TRBJ2-6 | TRBV7-3 | once | TRBD1
CASSFRNGYTF | TRBJ1-2 | TRBV7-5 | - | -
CASGEQGAREKLFF | TRBJ1-4 | TRBV2 | few | TRBD1
CASSLGQLNEKLFF | TRBJ1-4 | TRBV7-8 | - | -
CASGFRPGDNTEAFF | TRBJ1-1 | TRBV5-1 | - | -
CASSSILDEQFF | TRBJ2-1 | TRBV25-1 | - | -
CASIVSGRTDTQYF | TRBJ2-3 | TRBV28 | - | -
CASSVAVGRENTIYF | TRBJ1-3 | TRBV9 | few | -
CASGLDTGNTIYF | TRBJ1-3 | TRBV12-5 | - | -
CASSSPLGAANNEKLFF | TRBJ1-4 | TRBV7-6 | - | -
CASSQSGGLTDTQYF | TRBJ2-3 | TRBV5-8 | - | TRBD2
CASSGPGPQGAEAFF | TRBJ1-1 | TRBV25-1 | - | -
CASSFKYEQYF | TRBJ2-7 | TRBV6-6 | - | -
CASTTDRRNGYTF | TRBJ1-2 | TRBV19 | - | TRBD1